These 25 T cell receptor beta chains originate from one sample sequenced in a study of cytomegalovirus exposure and HLA in healthy donors. Vbeta (60) and Jbeta (13) primers were used in the PCR. Sequencing was performed with immunoSEQ multiplex PCR; in TCRdb, only in-frame clones are kept and a portion is missing. This sample carries 110,000 to 150,000 clones, about 80% of them seen once, and the ten largest clones take 1.9%. The sequenced material came from PBMCs. The source is a woman in her thirties or forties in good health and CMV-seronegative.

This clone was picked up one time. The chain joins TRBV28 to TRBJ1-5; D may be TRBD1 (5 bases). The CDR3 extends over 16 amino acids. Germline CDR1 reads MDHEN; CDR2 reads SYDVKM. The V and J ends lost 2 bases and 2 bases respectively, with 13 bases between them. CDR3 DNA: TGTGCCAGCAGTTTAATAGGGGAATTAGGCAATCAGCCCCAGCATTTT. It encodes CASSLIGELGNQPQHF.

The genes are TRBV7-6 and TRBJ2-7; 11 nucleotides line up with TRBD2. Germline assignment: CDR1 SGHVS and CDR2 FNYEAQ. The V gene end was trimmed by 3 bases and the J gene end by 2 bases; junction bases not matched to a gene: 3. The CDR3 has 15 amino acids. CDR3 DNA: TGTGCCAGCAGCTTCGGTAGCGGGAGGGCCTACGAGCAGTACTTC. Protein sequence: CASSFGSGRAYEQYF.

This chain links TRBV25-1 with TRBJ2-3; D gene unclear. Trimming took off 1 base at V and 3 bases at J, with 8 bases between the two ends. Germline CDR1 MGHDK, CDR2 SYGVNS. The CDR3 is 14 residues long. The chain's CDR3 is CASSEFTGTDTQYF. As DNA, the CDR3 is TGTGCCAGCAGTGAATTCACCGGGACAGATACGCAGTATTTT. Supplemented by reference TRBV25-1 and TRBJ2-3, the full variable domain reads EADIYQTPRYLVIGTGKKITLECSQTMGHDKMYWYQQDPGMELHLIHYSYGVNSTEKGDLSSESTVSRIRTEHFPLTLESARPSHTSQYLCASSEFTGTDTQYFGPGTRLTVL.

This chain links TRBV6-5 with TRBJ1-2, with 7 bases lining up with TRBD1. Germline trimming cut 0 bases from V and 3 bases from J; bases unmatched to any gene: 4. This CDR3 has 15 residues. CDR1 is MNHEY, CDR2 SVGAGI, per germline. CDR3 protein: CASSYSPGGYYGYTF. The CDR3 bases are TGTGCCAGCAGTTACTCGCCAGGGGGATACTATGGCTACACCTTC.

The V call is TRBV27, the J call TRBJ2-7; TRBD1 matches 9 bases. CDR3 size: 13 residues. V dropped 6 bases and J dropped 4; count of bases not matched to a gene: 4. Per the germline V gene, CDR1 is MNHEY and CDR2 is SMNVEV (reference sequence). The CDR3 bases are TGTGCCAGCAGAAGGACAGGGGTTTACGAGCAGTACTTC. Protein sequence: CASRRTGVYEQYF.

This clone was observed a single time. V and J are TRBV10-1 and TRBJ1-5, with D perhaps matching TRBD1 (5 bases). Germline CDR1 reads WNHNN; CDR2 reads SYGVQD (reference sequence). V was trimmed by 9 bases and J by 6 bases, leaving 15 bases between them. The CDR3 spans 13 residues. CDR3 loop: CASIQGTSQPQHF. CDR3 nucleotide sequence: TGCGCCAGTATCCAGGGTACCTCTCAGCCCCAGCATTTT.

The rearrangement links TRBV10-3 to TRBJ2-7; no firm D call. The CDR3 length is 11 residues. V lost 3 bases and J lost 3, with 3 bases in between. Germline-derived CDR1 and CDR2 are ENHRY and SYGVKD. The DNA for the CDR3 is TGTGCCATCAGTGAATACTACGAGCAGTACTTC. It yields the protein CAISEYYEQYF.

The gene calls are TRBV27 and TRBJ2-3; D may be TRBD2 (6 bases). V lost 8 bases, J lost 2 bases, and 17 bases lay in between. CDR3 length equals 15 residues. CDR1 MNHEY and CDR2 SMNVEV come from the germline V gene (reference sequence). The CDR3 region has the DNA TGTGCCAGCCAAACCGGGACTGGATACACAGATACGCAGTATTTT. Translating gives CASQTGTGYTDTQYF.

The rearrangement joins TRBV15 to TRBJ2-3, with no clear D. This CDR3 spans 16 amino acids. Germline V lookup: CDR1 LNHNV, CDR2 YYDKDF (reference sequence). V gave up 3 bases and J gave up 2 bases, with 15 bases separating them. CDR3 coding DNA: TGTGCCACCAGCAGCCTGTCGTGGAGTTTCACAGATACGCAGTATTTT. Its protein is CATSSLSWSFTDTQYF.

The rearrangement links TRBV2 to TRBJ2-1; the match to TRBD2 covers 9 bases. The CDR3 length is 15 residues. The junction had 11 bases not matched to a gene; V was cut back by 7 bases and J by 7 bases. Germline V gene sequence: CDR1 SNHLY, CDR2 FYNNEI. The CDR3 spells CASTLLAGFLNEQFF. The DNA of the CDR3 is TGTGCCAGCACCCTTCTAGCGGGATTTTTAAATGAGCAGTTCTTC.

The chain couples TRBV18 to TRBJ2-5; 8 bases are shared with TRBD2. Germline values: CDR1 KGHSH, CDR2 LQKENI. This CDR3 spans 18 amino acids. V lost 3 bases, J lost 0 bases, and 12 bases stayed unmatched. DNA for the CDR3: TGTGCCAGCTCACCCACTTTATATAGCGGGAATCACCAAGAGACCCAGTACTTC. This codes for CASSPTLYSGNHQETQYF. The whole variable domain, filled in from reference TRBV18 and TRBJ2-5, reads NAGVMQNPRHLVRRRGQEARLRCSPMKGHSHVYWYRQLPEEGLKFMVYLQKENIIDESGMPKERFSAEFPKEGPSILRIQQVVRGDSAAYFCASSPTLYSGNHQETQYFGPGTRLLVL.

The CDR3 region has the DNA TGTGCCAGTAATTCGGATTGGCTAGGAGAGACCCAGTACTTC. Protein product: CASNSDWLGETQYF. The chain uses TRBV19 and TRBJ2-5; D is uncertain. Looked up from germline, CDR1 is LNHDA and CDR2 is SQIVND (reference sequence). The CDR3 length is 14 residues. V lost 7 bases, J lost 4 bases, and 16 bases lay in between.

The rearrangement joins TRBV5-4 to TRBJ2-5, with D perhaps TRBD1 (5 bases). V gave up 4 bases and J gave up 1 base, with 17 bases separating them. The CDR3 sequence is 16 residues long. Germline V CDR1 and CDR2: SGHNT, YYREEE (reference sequence). The CDR3 DNA reads TGTGCCAGCAGCCCGGCCCCAGGGAACGTCCAAGAGACCCAGTACTTC. Its protein is CASSPAPGNVQETQYF.

The chain couples TRBV9 to TRBJ1-2, with 7 bases fitting TRBD1. The V and J ends lost 0 bases and 7 bases, in that order; junction bases with no gene match: 3. The CDR3 has 13 amino acids. Germline CDR1 reads SGDLS; CDR2 reads YYNGEE. The CDR3 loop is CASSVVSGGGYTF. The CDR3 DNA is TGTGCCAGCAGCGTAGTGTCAGGGGGTGGCTACACCTTC.

This clone was observed a few times. The chain carries TRBV19 and TRBJ2-7; possibly TRBD2 for D (7 bases). Germline V gene sequence: CDR1 LNHDA, CDR2 SQIVND (reference sequence). This CDR3 is 13 amino acids long. Deletions cut 9 bases from V and 2 bases from J, with 14 bases between. As DNA, the CDR3 is TGTGCCAGCGCCTGGGGGGGCACCTACGAGCAGTACTTC. Its protein product is CASAWGGTYEQYF.

The chain links TRBV6-5 to TRBJ2-5, with a tentative D call TRBD2 (5 bases). Germline V CDR1 and CDR2: MNHEY, SVGAGI. This CDR3 contains 15 residues. V lost 5 bases and J lost 5, with 18 bases in between. The CDR3 protein is CASSTSSRPGETQYF. As DNA, the CDR3 is TGTGCCAGCAGTACCAGTTCGCGGCCGGGGGAGACCCAGTACTTC.

This clone has only one observation. The gene calls are TRBV9 and TRBJ1-3, with 9 nucleotides matching TRBD1. This CDR3 has 20 residues. Germline V lookup: CDR1 SGDLS, CDR2 YYNGEE. Trimming cost V 0 bases and J 1 base; bases outside gene matches: 14. In DNA form, the CDR3 reads TGTGCCAGCAGCGTAGGACGGAGTGGGACAGGGTTTTCGTCTGGAAACACCATATATTTT. Encoded protein: CASSVGRSGTGFSSGNTIYF.

The chain is built from TRBV16 and TRBJ1-2; 7 bases are shared with TRBD1. V lost 2 bases and J lost 1; bases outside the gene matches: 7. The CDR3 extends over 16 amino acids. Germline values: CDR1 KGHSY, CDR2 FQNENV. Here the CDR3 reads CASSQHNRGDNYGYTF. The CDR3 DNA sequence: TGTGCCAGCAGCCAACACAACAGGGGTGATAACTATGGCTACACCTTC.

This clone was recorded a few times. This chain joins TRBV7-9 and TRBJ2-3, with unresolved D. Trimming took off 1 base at V and 0 bases at J, with 8 bases between the two ends. The germline CDR1 and CDR2 sequences are SEHNR and FQNEAQ (reference sequence). The CDR3 is made up of 15 amino acids. CDR3 in amino acids: CASSLVTRSTDTQYF. In nucleotides, the CDR3 is TGTGCCAGCAGCTTAGTTACGCGTAGCACAGATACGCAGTATTTT.

The sample holds one count of this clone. Other DNA variants within this sample encode the same CDR3. V and J are TRBV10-2 and TRBJ1-2; TRBD1 agrees at 7 bases. The length of the CDR3 is 12 residues. V shed 6 bases, J shed 4 bases, and the junction held 2 bases outside the gene matches. The germline gives CDR1 WSHSY, CDR2 SAAADI. Here the CDR3 DNA reads TGCGCCAGCAGGCGGGACAGCTATGGCTACACCTTC. It encodes CASRRDSYGYTF.

V is TRBV4-3 and J is TRBJ2-2; 9 bases line up with TRBD1. After removal of 4 bases from V and 2 bases from J, the junction contained 11 bases not matched to a gene. CDR1 and CDR2 from the germline V gene are LGHNA and YSLEER. The CDR3 is made up of 18 amino acids. This CDR3 is CASSLKTPQGANTGELFF. In nucleotides, the CDR3 is TGCGCCAGCAGCCTTAAAACCCCACAGGGGGCTAACACCGGGGAGCTGTTTTTT.

The V and J genes are TRBV9 and TRBJ2-1, with TRBD2 identical over 9 bases. Trimming cost V 4 bases and J 4 bases; bases outside gene matches: 6. There are 15 residues in the CDR3. Germline CDR1 SGDLS, CDR2 YYNGEE. CDR3 amino acids: CASSPIAGVYNEQFF. Here the CDR3 DNA reads TGTGCCAGCAGCCCCATAGCGGGAGTTTACAATGAGCAGTTCTTC. The full variable domain, with the rest looked up from reference TRBV9 and TRBJ2-1, is DSGVTQTPKHLITATGQRVTLRCSPRSGDLSVYWYQQSLDQGLQFLIQYYNGEERAKGNILERFSAQQFPDLHSELNLSSLELGDSALYFCASSPIAGVYNEQFFGPGTRLTVL.

The chain combines TRBV10-3 with TRBJ1-2, with a tentative D call TRBD1 (6 bases). V shed 10 bases and J shed 4 bases, with 19 bases lying between them. The V gene's germline CDR1 is ENHRY and CDR2 SYGVKD. The CDR3 has 14 residues. The CDR3 reads CATLFSGGGYGYTF. DNA of the CDR3: TGTGCCACCTTGTTTTCGGGGGGCGGCTATGGCTACACCTTC.

A few counts support this clone. The CDR3 loop reads CASKWGTDGGDTQYF. The CDR3 nucleotides read TGTGCCAGTAAATGGGGAACAGACGGAGGAGATACGCAGTATTTT. The V call is TRBV19, the J call TRBJ2-3, with D possibly TRBD2 on 5 matching bases. Germline values: CDR1 LNHDA, CDR2 SQIVND (reference sequence). The CDR3 sequence is 15 residues long. V lost 7 bases and J lost 5, with 19 bases in between.

V and J are TRBV27 and TRBJ2-7, with 8 bases aligning to TRBD2. CDR1 and CDR2 (germline): MNHEY, SMNVEV (reference sequence). J gave up 3 bases and V 6 bases, and 7 bases lay outside the gene matches. This CDR3 comprises 14 residues. The CDR3 protein is CASRATGGIYEQYF. CDR3 in DNA: TGTGCCAGCAGGGCAACGGGGGGGATCTACGAGCAGTACTTC.